This T cell receptor beta chain was profiled in a study of CD4 T cells in relation to SARS-CoV-2 and coronaviruses. TCRdb keeps only in-frame clones here, not all; method: immunoSEQ multiplex PCR. This sample has about 12,000 clones; 69% occur once, and the top ten carry approximately 8%. A word on this clone: Its antigen is still unknown.

The CDR3 has 11 amino acids. V was pared by 0 bases and J by 4 bases, with 2 bases between. CDR1 is SGHDT, CDR2 YYEEEE, per germline. CD4+ T cells from unexposed donors were obtained before the COVID-19 pandemic (2011-2018). CD4+ T cells were isolated from the cells after around 10 days of culture. This clonotype was sampled from a human donor in good health. Sequenced: CD4+ T cells from PBMCs, cultured in vitro. The chain carries TRBV5-6 and TRBJ2-7, with D unclear. CDR3 coding DNA: TGTGCCAGCAGCTTGGAGTACGAGCAGTACTTC. Its translation is CASSLEYEQYF.